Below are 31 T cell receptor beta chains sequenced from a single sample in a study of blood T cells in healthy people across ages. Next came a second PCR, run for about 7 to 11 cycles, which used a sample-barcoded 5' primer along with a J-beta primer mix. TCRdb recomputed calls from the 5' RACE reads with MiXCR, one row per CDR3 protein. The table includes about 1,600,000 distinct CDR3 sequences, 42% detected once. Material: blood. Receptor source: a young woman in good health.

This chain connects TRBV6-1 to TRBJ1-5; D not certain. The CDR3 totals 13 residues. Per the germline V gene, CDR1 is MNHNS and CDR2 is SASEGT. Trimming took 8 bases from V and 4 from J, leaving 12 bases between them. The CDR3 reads CASSRALNQPQHF. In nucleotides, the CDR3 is TGTGCCAGCTCCCGGGCCCTTAATCAGCCCCAGCATTTT.

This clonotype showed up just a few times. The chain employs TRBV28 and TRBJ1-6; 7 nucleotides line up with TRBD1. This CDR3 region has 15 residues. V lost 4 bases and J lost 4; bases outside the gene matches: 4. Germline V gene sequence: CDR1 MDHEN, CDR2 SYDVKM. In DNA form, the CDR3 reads TGTGCCAGCAGTTCAACAGGGGTGTATAATTCACCCCTCCACTTT. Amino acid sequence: CASSSTGVYNSPLHF.

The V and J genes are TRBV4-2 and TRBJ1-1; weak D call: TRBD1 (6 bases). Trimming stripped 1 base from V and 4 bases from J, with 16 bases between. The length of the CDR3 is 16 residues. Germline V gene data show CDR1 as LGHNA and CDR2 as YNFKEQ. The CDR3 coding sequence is TGTGCCAGCAGCCAAGGTGGCAGGGGCTTGGGCACTGAAGCTTTCTTT. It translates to CASSQGGRGLGTEAFF.

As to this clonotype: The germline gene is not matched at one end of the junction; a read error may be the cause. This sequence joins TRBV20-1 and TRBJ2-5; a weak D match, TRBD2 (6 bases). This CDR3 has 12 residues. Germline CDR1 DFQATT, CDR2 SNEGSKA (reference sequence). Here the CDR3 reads CSARAPGETQCF. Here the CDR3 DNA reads TGCAGTGCTAGGGCTCCGGGGGAGACCCAGTGCTTC.

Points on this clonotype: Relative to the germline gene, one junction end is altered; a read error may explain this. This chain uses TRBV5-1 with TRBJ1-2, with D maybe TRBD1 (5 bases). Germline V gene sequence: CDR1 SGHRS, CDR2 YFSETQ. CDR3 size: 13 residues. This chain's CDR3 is CTSSFGQGEGYTF. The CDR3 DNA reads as TGCACCAGCAGCTTTGGGCAGGGCGAAGGCTACACCTTC. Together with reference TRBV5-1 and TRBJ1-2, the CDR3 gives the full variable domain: KAGVTQTPRYLIKTRGQQVTLSCSPISGHRSVSWYQQTPGQGLQFLFEYFSETQRNKGNFPGRFSGRQFSNSRSEMNVSTLELGDSALYLCTSSFGQGEGYTFGSGTRLTVV.

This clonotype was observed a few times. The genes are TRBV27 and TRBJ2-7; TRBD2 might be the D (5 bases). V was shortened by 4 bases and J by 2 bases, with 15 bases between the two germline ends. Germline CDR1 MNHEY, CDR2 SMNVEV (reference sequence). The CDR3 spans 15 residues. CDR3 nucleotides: TGTGCCAGCAGTTCCAGTCGGGCGGGCACCTACGAGCAGTACTTC. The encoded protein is CASSSSRAGTYEQYF.

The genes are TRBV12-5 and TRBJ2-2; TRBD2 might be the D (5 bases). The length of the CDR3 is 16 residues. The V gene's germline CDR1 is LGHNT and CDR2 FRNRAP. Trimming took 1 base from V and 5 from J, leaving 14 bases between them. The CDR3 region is CASGLGLSGETGELFF. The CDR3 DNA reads TGTGCTAGTGGTTTGGGCTTGAGCGGAGAGACCGGGGAGCTGTTTTTT. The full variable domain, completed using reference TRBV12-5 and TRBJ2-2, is DARVTQTPRHKVTEMGQEVTMRCQPILGHNTVFWYRQTMMQGLELLAYFRNRAPLDDSGMPKDRFSAEMPDATLATLKIQPSEPRDSAVYFCASGLGLSGETGELFFGEGSRLTVL.

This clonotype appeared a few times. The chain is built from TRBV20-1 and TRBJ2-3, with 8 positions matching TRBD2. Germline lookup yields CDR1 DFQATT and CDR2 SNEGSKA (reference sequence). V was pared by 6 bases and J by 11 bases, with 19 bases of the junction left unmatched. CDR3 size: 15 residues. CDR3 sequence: CSAWGDESGGPLQYF. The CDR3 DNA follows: TGCAGTGCATGGGGGGACGAAAGCGGGGGTCCTTTGCAGTATTTT.

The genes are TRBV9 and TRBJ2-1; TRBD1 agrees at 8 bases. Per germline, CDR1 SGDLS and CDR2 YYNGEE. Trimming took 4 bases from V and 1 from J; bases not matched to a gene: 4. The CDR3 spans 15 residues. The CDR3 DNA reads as TGTGCCAGCAGCATCGGGACAGGTTCCTACAATGAGCAGTTCTTC. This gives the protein CASSIGTGSYNEQFF.

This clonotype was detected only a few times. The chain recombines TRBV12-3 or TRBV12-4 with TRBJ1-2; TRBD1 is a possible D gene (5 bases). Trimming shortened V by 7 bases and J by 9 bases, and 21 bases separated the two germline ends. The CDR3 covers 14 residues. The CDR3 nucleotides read TGTGCCAGCATCTTTAGGGGCGGGCCTGGAAGCTACACCTTC. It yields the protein CASIFRGGPGSYTF.

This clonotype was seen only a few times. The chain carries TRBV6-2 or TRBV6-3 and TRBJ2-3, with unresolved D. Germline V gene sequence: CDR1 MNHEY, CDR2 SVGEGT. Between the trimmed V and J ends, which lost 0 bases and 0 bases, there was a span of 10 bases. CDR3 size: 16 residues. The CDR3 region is CASSYSLGWSTDTQYF. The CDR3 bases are TGTGCCAGCAGTTACTCCCTGGGGTGGAGCACAGATACGCAGTATTTT.

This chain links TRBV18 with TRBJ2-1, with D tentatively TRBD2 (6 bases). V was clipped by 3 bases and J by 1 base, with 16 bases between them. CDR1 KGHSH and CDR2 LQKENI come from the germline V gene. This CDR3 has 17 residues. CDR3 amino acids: CASSPYRAGGSYNEQFF. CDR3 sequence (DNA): TGTGCCAGCTCACCCTACCGGGCTGGAGGGTCCTACAATGAGCAGTTCTTC.

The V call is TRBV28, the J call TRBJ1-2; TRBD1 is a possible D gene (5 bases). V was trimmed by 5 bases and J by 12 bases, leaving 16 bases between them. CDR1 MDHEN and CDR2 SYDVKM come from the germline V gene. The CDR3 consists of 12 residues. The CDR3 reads CASSAPAGVHTF. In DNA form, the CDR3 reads TGTGCCAGCAGTGCCCCTGCGGGGGTTCACACCTTC.

CDR3 coding DNA: TGCAGCGCAATAAGGGGGGGACAGGGCTACGAGCAGTACTTC. Its protein product is CSAIRGGQGYEQYF. The chain joins TRBV29-1 to TRBJ2-7; TRBD1 matches 9 bases. The trim removed 7 bases at V and 3 bases at J, leaving 10 bases unmatched. CDR1 is SQVTM, CDR2 ANQGSEA, per germline. This CDR3 has 14 amino acids.

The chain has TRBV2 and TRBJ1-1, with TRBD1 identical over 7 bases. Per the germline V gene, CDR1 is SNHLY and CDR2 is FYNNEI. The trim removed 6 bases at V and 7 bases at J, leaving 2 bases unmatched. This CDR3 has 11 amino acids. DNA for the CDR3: TGTGCCAGCAGAGGACAGGTTGAAGCTTTCTTT. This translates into CASRGQVEAFF.

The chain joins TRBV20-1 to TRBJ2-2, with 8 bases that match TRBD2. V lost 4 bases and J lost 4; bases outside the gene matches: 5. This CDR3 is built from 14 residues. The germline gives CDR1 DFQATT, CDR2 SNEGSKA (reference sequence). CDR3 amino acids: CSAKSGSGTGELFF. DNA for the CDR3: TGCAGTGCTAAGAGCGGGAGTGGCACCGGGGAGCTGTTTTTT.

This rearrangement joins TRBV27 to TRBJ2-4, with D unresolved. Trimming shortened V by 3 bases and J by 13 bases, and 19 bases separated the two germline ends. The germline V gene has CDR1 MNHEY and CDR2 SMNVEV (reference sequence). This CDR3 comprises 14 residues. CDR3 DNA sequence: TGTGCCAGCAGTTTTGCAGGCGGTGTCAATGAGCAGTACTTC. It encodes CASSFAGGVNEQYF.

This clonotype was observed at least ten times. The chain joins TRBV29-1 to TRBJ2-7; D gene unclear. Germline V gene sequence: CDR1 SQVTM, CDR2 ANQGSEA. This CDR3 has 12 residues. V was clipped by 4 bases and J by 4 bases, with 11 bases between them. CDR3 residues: CSVGDTSYEQYF. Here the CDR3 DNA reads TGCAGCGTTGGTGACACCAGTTACGAGCAGTACTTC.

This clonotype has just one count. The CDR3 DNA follows: TGTGCCATCACGGCGGGAGTATCTCATGAGCAGTACTTC. Amino acid sequence: CAITAGVSHEQYF. This sequence joins TRBV10-3 and TRBJ2-7; 7 bases are shared with TRBD2. The CDR3 runs to 13 residues. Germline V CDR1 and CDR2: ENHRY, SYGVKD. V was pared by 7 bases and J by 7 bases, with 10 bases of the junction left unmatched.

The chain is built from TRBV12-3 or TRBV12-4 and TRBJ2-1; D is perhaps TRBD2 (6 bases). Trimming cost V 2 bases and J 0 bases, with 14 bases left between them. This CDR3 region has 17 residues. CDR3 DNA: TGTGCCAGCAGTTTACGGGTCGGGGGTAGCTCCTACAATGAGCAGTTCTTC. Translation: CASSLRVGGSSYNEQFF.

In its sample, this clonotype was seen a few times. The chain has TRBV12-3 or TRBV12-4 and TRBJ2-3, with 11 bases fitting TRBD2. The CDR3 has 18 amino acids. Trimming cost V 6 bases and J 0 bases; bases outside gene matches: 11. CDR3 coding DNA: TGTGCCAGCAGCCAAGTACTAGCGGGGGCCTCTAGCACAGATACGCAGTATTTT. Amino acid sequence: CASSQVLAGASSTDTQYF.

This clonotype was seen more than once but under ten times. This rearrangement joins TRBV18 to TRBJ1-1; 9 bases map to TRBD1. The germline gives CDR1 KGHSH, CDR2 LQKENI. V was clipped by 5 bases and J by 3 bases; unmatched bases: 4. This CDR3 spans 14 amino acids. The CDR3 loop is CASSGTGRDTEAFF. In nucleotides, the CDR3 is TGTGCCAGCTCAGGGACAGGGCGGGACACTGAAGCTTTCTTT.

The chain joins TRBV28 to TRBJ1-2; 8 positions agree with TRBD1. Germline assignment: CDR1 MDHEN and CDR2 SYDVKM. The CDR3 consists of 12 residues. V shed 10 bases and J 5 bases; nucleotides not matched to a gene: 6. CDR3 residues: CAIKQGVYGYTF. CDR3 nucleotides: TGTGCCATCAAACAGGGGGTATATGGCTACACCTTC.

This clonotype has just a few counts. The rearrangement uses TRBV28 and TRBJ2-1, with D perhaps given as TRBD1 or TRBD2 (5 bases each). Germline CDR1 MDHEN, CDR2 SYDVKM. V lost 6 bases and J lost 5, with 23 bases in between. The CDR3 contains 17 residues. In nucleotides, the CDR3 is TGTGCCAGCAGCTTTGCCTCCAGGGCCGGGACGGACAATGAGCAGTTCTTC. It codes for CASSFASRAGTDNEQFF.

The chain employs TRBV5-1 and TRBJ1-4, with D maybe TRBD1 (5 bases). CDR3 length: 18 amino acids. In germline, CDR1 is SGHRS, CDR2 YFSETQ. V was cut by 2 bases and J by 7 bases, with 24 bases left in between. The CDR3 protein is CASSFDRLGPGGGEKLFF. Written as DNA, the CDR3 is TGCGCCAGCAGCTTTGACCGATTGGGACCGGGAGGCGGTGAAAAACTGTTTTTT.

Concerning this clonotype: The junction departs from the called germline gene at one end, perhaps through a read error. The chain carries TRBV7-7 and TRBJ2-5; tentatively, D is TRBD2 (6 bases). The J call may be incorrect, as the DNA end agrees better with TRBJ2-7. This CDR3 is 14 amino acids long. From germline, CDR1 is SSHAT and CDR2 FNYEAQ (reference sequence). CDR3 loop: CASSLVYGGSEQYF. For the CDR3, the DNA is TGTGCTAGCAGCTTAGTATATGGAGGGAGCGAGCAGTACTTC.

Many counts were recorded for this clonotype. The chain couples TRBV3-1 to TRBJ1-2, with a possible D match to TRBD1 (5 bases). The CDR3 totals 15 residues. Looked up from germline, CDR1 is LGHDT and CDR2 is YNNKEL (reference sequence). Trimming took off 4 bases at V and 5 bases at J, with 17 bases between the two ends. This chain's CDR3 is CASSPHQMGQYGYTF. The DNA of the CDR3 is TGTGCCAGCAGCCCACACCAGATGGGGCAATATGGCTACACCTTC.

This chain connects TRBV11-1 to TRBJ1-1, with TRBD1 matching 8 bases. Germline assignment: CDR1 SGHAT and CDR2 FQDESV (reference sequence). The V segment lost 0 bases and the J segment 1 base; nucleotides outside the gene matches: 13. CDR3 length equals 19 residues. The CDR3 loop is CASSLALTGDILPNTEAFF. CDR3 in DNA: TGTGCCAGCAGCTTAGCCCTGACAGGGGACATCCTTCCGAACACTGAAGCTTTCTTT.

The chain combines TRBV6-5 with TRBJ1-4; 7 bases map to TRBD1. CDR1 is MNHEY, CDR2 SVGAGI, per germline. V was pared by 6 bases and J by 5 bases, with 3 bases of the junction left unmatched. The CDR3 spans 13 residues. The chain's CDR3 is CASRTGMNEKLFF. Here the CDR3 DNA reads TGTGCCAGCAGGACAGGGATGAATGAAAAACTGTTTTTT.

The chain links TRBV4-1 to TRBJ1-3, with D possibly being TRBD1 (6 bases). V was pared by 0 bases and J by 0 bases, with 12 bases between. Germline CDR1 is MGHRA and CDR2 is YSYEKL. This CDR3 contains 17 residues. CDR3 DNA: TGCGCCAGCAGCCAAGAGCAGGGGCCTAGCTCTGGAAACACCATATATTTT. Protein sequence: CASSQEQGPSSGNTIYF.

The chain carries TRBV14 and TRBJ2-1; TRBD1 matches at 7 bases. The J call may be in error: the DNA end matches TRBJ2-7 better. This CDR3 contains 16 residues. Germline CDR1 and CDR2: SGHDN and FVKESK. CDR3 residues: CASSQDLGQIYNEQYF. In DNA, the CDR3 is TGTGCCAGCAGCCAAGATCTGGGACAGATATACAATGAGCAGTACTTC.